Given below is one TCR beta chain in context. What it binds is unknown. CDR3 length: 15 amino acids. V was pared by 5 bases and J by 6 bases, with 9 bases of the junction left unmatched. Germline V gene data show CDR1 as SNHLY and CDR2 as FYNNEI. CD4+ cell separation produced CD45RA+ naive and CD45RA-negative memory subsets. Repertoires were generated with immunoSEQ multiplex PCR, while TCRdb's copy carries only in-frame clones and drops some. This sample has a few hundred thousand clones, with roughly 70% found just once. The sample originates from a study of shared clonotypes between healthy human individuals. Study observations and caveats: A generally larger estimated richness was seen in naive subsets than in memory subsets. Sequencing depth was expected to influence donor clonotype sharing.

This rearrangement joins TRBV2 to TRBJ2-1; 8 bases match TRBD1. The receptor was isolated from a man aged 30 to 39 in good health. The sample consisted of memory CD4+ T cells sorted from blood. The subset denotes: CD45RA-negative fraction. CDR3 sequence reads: CASSTRTGPPNEQFF. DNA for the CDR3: TGTGCCAGCAGTACCCGGACAGGGCCCCCCAATGAGCAGTTCTTC.